This entry is about one T cell receptor (beta chain). The data derive from a study of beta chain features in type 1 diabetes. The whole isolated RNA underwent reverse transcription, so sequencing captured expressed TCRB transcripts. Profiling relied on immunoSEQ multiplex PCR, and the TCRdb table lists in-frame clones only, not all of them. The table includes tens of thousands of clones, 30% to 40% detected once. The V gene lost 4 bases and the J gene lost 7 bases, with 18 bases spanning the gap. Germline-derived CDR1 and CDR2 are KGHSH and LQKENI. The CDR3 has 15 amino acids. The origin of this receptor is a woman between 18 and 30 years old in good health. The sample taken for sequencing was stem cell memory CD4+ T cells from blood. The rearrangement uses TRBV18 and TRBJ2-3, with D maybe TRBD2 (6 bases). The DNA of the CDR3 is TGTGCCAGCTCACTTTCGGAGGGCACTGGGAATACGCAGTATTTT. This gives the protein CASSLSEGTGNTQYF.